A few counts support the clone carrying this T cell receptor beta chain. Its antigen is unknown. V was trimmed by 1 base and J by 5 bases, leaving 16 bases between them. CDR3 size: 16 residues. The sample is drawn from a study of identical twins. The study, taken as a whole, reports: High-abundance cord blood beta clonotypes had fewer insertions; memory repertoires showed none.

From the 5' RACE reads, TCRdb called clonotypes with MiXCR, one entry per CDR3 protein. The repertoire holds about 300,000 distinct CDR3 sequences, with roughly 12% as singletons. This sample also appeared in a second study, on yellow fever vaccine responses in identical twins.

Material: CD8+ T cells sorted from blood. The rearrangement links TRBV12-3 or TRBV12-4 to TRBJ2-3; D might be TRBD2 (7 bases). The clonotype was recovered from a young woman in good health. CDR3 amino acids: CASSLVGGGSGDTQYF. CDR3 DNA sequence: TGTGCCAGCAGTTTAGTGGGGGGGGGCTCGGGAGATACGCAGTATTTT.